The TCR beta chain under discussion was sequenced for a study of blood T cell repertoires in COVID-19. Trimming took 2 bases from V and 2 from J; bases not matched to a gene: 10. Germline V lookup: CDR1 SGHRS, CDR2 YFSETQ. CDR3 length: 17 amino acids. Using immunoSEQ multiplex PCR, the repertoire was profiled, and TCRdb retains in-frame clones only, with some absent. The sample includes 200,000 to 250,000 clones, roughly 85% of them seen just once. The rearrangement uses TRBV5-1 and TRBJ2-3; 8 positions match TRBD1. What was sequenced was PBMCs or T cells enriched from blood (not recorded which). This sequence originates from a man aged 25-40 years who had recovered from COVID-19. The CDR3 sequence: CASSLRLGTGATDTQYF. The CDR3 DNA follows: TGCGCCAGCAGCTTAAGGTTGGGGACAGGTGCCACAGATACGCAGTATTTT.